This paragraph reports one TCR beta chain. The data derive from a study of OX40 agonist ivuxolimab in advanced cancers. Germline V gives CDR1 SGDLS, CDR2 YYNGEE. The CDR3 is 18 amino acids. Losses at the gene ends were 0 bases for V and 2 bases for J; bases not matched to a gene: 11. Measured with immunoSEQ multiplex PCR; TCRdb has only the in-frame clones, and not every one. This table holds 29,000 or so clones, 80% to 95% found once. The chain joins TRBV9 to TRBJ1-3; 7 bases agree with TRBD1. This clonotype originated in an adult with an advanced solid tumor such as melanoma, head and neck, liver or kidney cancer. The starting material was CD4+ or CD8+ T cells sorted from blood, obtained in a trial of the OX40 agonist ivuxolimab. The CDR3, as DNA: TGTGCCAGCAGCGTAGTCCCCTTCGACAGGGTGCCTGGAAACACCATATATTTT. As protein: CASSVVPFDRVPGNTIYF.